This T cell receptor beta chain was recorded in a study of T cell repertoires in cytomegalovirus infection (dated by TCRdb to about 2019). As for the study more broadly: The HLA type of each donor mattered for the analysis, because public TCR beta signatures pointed to carriage of CMV infection along with the matching HLA type. Study-wide findings and limitations: Carriers of CMV infection plus the relevant HLA type were discriminated by the cumulative frequency of public TCR beta family members in the study cohort and in an independent roughly 370-donor cohort. The ex vivo response was dominated by HLA-C-restricted CMV-specific TCR beta clonotypes, and the single most frequent clonotype in two of eight donors was supplied by these HLA-C-restricted clonotypes.

On this clonotype itself: The antigen it recognizes is unknown. This may arise from a read error, as a much more abundant clone is one base away.

The data were produced on an Illumina HiSeq 1500. Using fastp at Q25 and MiXCR, TCRdb reprocessed the public reads and kept productive beta chains. Each record represents a unique CDR3 protein, reported with the most common genes and DNA among its rows. For this sample the table gives 150,000 to 200,000 distinct CDR3 sequences, of which roughly 9% were detected only once. The ten largest account for about 4.6% of the sample. The germline V gene specifies MNHEY as CDR1 and SVGAGI as CDR2. Reading from cysteine to phenylalanine, the CDR3 counts 15 amino acids. CDR3 DNA is the only sequence kept; it has 45 bases, read in frame from the first base.

The sequenced material came from PBMCs. This TCR was recovered from a human donor in good health (CMV status not recorded). Some clones in this sample may be carry-over from other donors' samples. The sequence joins TRBV6-5 to TRBJ1-1; TRBD1 could be the D gene, as 6 bases match. The CDR3 protein sequence reads: CSSSGQGLANTEAFF. The bases read TGTTCCAGCAGTGGTCAGGGGTTAGCGAACACTGAAGCTTTCTTT.